These 15 T cell receptor beta chains were all obtained from the same sample, sequenced in a study of Ad26.COV2.S vaccination and SARS-CoV-2 variants. The assay was immunoSEQ multiplex PCR, and TCRdb's table has in-frame clones only and misses some. The sample has under 150,000 clones, roughly 89% seen once; the top ten hold 5%. The sequencing used peripheral blood, collected after recovery from COVID-19. The receptors shown here come from a human donor who had recovered from COVID-19.

The chain recombines TRBV28 with TRBJ1-5, with TRBD1 matching 8 bases. V gave up 5 bases and J gave up 6 bases; unmatched junction bases: 9. The CDR3 sequence is 15 residues long. Germline CDR1 is MDHEN and CDR2 is SYDVKM. This CDR3 is CASSPDRVFGQPQHF. Here the CDR3 DNA reads TGTGCCAGCAGTCCGGACAGGGTTTTTGGTCAGCCCCAGCATTTT. Full variable domain (missing parts from reference TRBV28 and TRBJ1-5): DVKVTQSSRYLVKRTGEKVFLECVQDMDHENMFWYRQDPGLGLRLIYFSYDVKMKEKGDIPEGYSVSREKKERFSLILESASTNQTSMYLCASSPDRVFGQPQHFGDGTRLSIL.

The CDR3 here is CASSPRGAGGSYEQYF. CDR3 DNA sequence: TGTGCCAGCTCACCACGAGGGGCCGGGGGCTCCTACGAGCAGTACTTC. This sequence joins TRBV18 and TRBJ2-7, with D possibly matching TRBD2 (6 bases). The germline CDR1 and CDR2 sequences are KGHSH and LQKENI. The CDR3 extends over 16 amino acids. Trimming pared 1 base from V and 0 bases from J, leaving 13 bases between.

The chain employs TRBV14 and TRBJ2-2, with D unclear. The CDR3 spans 15 residues. The germline V and J ends were trimmed by 1 base and 4 bases, with 10 bases remaining between them. CDR1 is SGHDN and CDR2 is FVKESK in the germline V gene. CDR3 amino acids: CASSQVAASTGELFF. The CDR3 bases are TGTGCCAGCAGCCAAGTGGCAGCGAGCACCGGGGAGCTGTTTTTT.

This clone was seen only once. The chain recombines TRBV19 with TRBJ2-3; tentatively, D is TRBD1 (6 bases). The CDR3 has 15 amino acids. Germline loops: CDR1 LNHDA, CDR2 SQIVND (reference sequence). The V end lost 3 bases, the J end lost 2 bases, and 12 bases lay between the germline ends. CDR3 DNA: TGTGCCAGTAGTATTGGTACAGGGATCACAGATACGCAGTATTTT. The encoded protein is CASSIGTGITDTQYF.

There are a few counts of this clone. CDR3 DNA: TGCGCCAGCAGCTTGGTGGGATCGAAGCCCCAGCATTTT. Amino acid sequence: CASSLVGSKPQHF. The J gene is TRBJ1-5, the V gene TRBV5-1; no clear D. V was cut by 0 bases and J by 8 bases, with 9 bases left in between. The CDR3 runs 13 residues. CDR1 is SGHRS and CDR2 is YFSETQ in the germline V gene. Combining the CDR3 with reference TRBV5-1 and TRBJ1-5 gives the whole variable domain KAGVTQTPRYLIKTRGQQVTLSCSPISGHRSVSWYQQTPGQGLQFLFEYFSETQRNKGNFPGRFSGRQFSNSRSEMNVSTLELGDSALYLCASSLVGSKPQHFGDGTRLSIL.

This clone was detected once. This chain uses TRBV3-1 (or the pseudogene TRBV3-2) with TRBJ1-6; 9 bases align to TRBD1. V was pared by 1 base and J by 10 bases, with 5 bases of the junction left unmatched. The CDR3 is 15 residues long. Germline V gene sequence: CDR1 LGHDT, CDR2 YNNKEL (reference sequence). Written as DNA, the CDR3 is TGTGCCAGCAGCCAAGGGACAGGGGCTATCTCACCCCTCCACTTT. The encoded protein is CASSQGTGAISPLHF.

This clone was seen a single time. The chain uses TRBV7-9 and TRBJ1-1; the D gene is possibly TRBD1 (6 bases). The CDR3 consists of 14 residues. Germline V gene lookup returns CDR1 SEHNR and CDR2 FQNEAQ (reference sequence). V lost 5 bases to trimming and J lost 7 bases, with 17 bases between them. For the CDR3, the DNA is TGTGCCAGCAGCACAACAGGGACCCCTTATGAAGCTTTCTTT. Translated: CASSTTGTPYEAFF.

This clone occurred once. V gene TRBV19 combines with J gene TRBJ2-5, with 9 bases aligning to TRBD2. Germline values: CDR1 LNHDA, CDR2 SQIVND (reference sequence). V gave up 5 bases and J gave up 5 bases; unmatched junction bases: 9. The CDR3 consists of 15 residues. The CDR3 loop is CASSPSLAGWETQYF. CDR3 nucleotides: TGTGCCAGTAGTCCCTCCCTAGCGGGGTGGGAGACCCAGTACTTC.

This chain connects TRBV28 to TRBJ2-5; the D is unclear. The CDR3 has 17 amino acids. Trimming cost V 3 bases and J 7 bases, with 24 bases left between them. CDR1 is MDHEN and CDR2 is SYDVKM in the germline V gene. CDR3 in amino acids: CASSFDLQARMSGTQYF. The CDR3 DNA is TGTGCCAGCAGTTTCGATCTCCAGGCCCGGATGTCGGGGACCCAGTACTTC.

This sequence joins TRBV2 and TRBJ1-5, with D tentatively TRBD1 (6 bases). V dropped 7 bases and J dropped 1 base, with 11 bases sitting between them. In germline, CDR1 is SNHLY, CDR2 FYNNEI. This CDR3 region has 14 residues. CDR3 sequence: CASKLGQSNQPQHF. CDR3 bases: TGTGCCAGCAAACTCGGACAGAGCAATCAGCCCCAGCATTTT.

The CDR3 loop is CASSGVAVLSSYEQYF. The CDR3, as DNA: TGCGCCAGCAGTGGGGTGGCGGTCCTCTCCTCCTACGAGCAGTACTTC. V gene TRBV10-1 combines with J gene TRBJ2-7; D remains unclear. V gave up 4 bases and J gave up 0 bases, with 16 bases separating them. The CDR3 runs to 16 residues. Germline V gene data show CDR1 as WNHNN and CDR2 as SYGVQD (reference sequence).

The CDR3 sequence is CASGGVYTDTQYF. DNA for the CDR3: TGTGCCAGCGGGGGCGTGTACACAGATACGCAGTATTTT. The chain couples TRBV6-6 to TRBJ2-3; possible D gene TRBD1, 6 bases. Per the germline V gene, CDR1 is MNHNY and CDR2 is SVGAGI (reference sequence). This CDR3 contains 13 residues. V lost 8 bases and J 2 bases, leaving 11 bases between the germline ends.

The chain joins TRBV4-3 to TRBJ2-1; tentatively, D is TRBD2 (6 bases). The length of the CDR3 is 14 residues. Germline CDR1 reads LGHNA; CDR2 reads YSLEER. V shed 0 bases and J shed 7 bases, with 10 bases lying between them. The CDR3 bases are TGCGCCAGCAGCCAAGAACTAGCTGGGAATGAGCAGTTCTTC. Translation gives CASSQELAGNEQFF.

The V call is TRBV4-3, the J call TRBJ2-2; TRBD1 aligns across 10 bases. With 4 bases clipped from V and 1 base from J, the junction kept 6 bases outside the gene matches. The germline V gene has CDR1 LGHNA and CDR2 YSLEER. This CDR3 has 17 residues. The CDR3 DNA reads as TGCGCCAGCAGCCGGACAGGGGGGCTAGGGAACACCGGGGAGCTGTTTTTT. It yields the protein CASSRTGGLGNTGELFF.

The chain combines TRBV19 with TRBJ1-6; perhaps TRBD1 as D (5 bases). This CDR3 region has 15 residues. The germline gives CDR1 LNHDA, CDR2 SQIVND (reference sequence). V lost 10 bases, J lost 10 bases, and 23 bases lay in between. The CDR3 protein is CAIPPPGVSDSPLHF. The CDR3, as DNA: TGTGCCATCCCACCCCCGGGGGTCTCGGACTCACCCCTCCACTTT.